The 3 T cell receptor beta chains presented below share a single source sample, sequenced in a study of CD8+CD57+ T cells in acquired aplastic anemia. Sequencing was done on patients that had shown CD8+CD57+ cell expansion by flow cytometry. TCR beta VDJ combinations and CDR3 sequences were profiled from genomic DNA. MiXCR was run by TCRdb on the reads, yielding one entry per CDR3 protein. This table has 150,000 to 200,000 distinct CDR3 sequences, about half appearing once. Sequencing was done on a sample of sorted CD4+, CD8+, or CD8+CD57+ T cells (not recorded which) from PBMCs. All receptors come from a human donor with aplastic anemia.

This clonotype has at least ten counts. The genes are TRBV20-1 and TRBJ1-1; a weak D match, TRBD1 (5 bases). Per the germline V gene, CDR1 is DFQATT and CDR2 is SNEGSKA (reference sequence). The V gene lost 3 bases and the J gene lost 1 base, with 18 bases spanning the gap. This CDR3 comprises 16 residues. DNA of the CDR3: TGCAGTGCTAGTCGCGGGGCAGGAGAACCGAACACTGAAGCTTTCTTT. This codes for CSASRGAGEPNTEAFF.

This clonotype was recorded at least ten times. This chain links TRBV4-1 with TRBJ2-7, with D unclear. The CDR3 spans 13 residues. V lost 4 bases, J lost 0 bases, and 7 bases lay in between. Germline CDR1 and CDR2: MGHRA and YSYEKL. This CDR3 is CASSRASSYEQYF. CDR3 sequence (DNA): TGCGCCAGCAGCCGCGCCAGCTCCTACGAGCAGTACTTC.

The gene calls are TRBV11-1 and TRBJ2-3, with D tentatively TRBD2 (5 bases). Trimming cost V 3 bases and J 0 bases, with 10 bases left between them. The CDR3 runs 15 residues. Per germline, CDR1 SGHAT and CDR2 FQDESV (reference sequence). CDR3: CASSLHAGSTDTQYF. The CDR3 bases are TGTGCCAGCAGCTTGCATGCGGGTAGCACAGATACGCAGTATTTT.